One sample yielded the 29 T cell receptor beta chains listed below, sequenced in a study of blood T cell repertoires in COVID-19. This table comes from immunoSEQ multiplex PCR, and its TCRdb copy is limited to in-frame clones, with some not included. The repertoire includes 120,000 or so clones, over 60% of them detected once, and approximately 5.6% sits in the top ten. The sequenced material came from peripheral blood. The receptors were sampled from a man between 65 and 85 years old with acute or convalescent COVID-19.

The chain couples TRBV19 to TRBJ2-7, with TRBD2 as a possible D gene (5 bases). The CDR3 is made up of 13 amino acids. V was cut by 4 bases and J by 4 bases, with 11 bases left in between. In germline, CDR1 is LNHDA, CDR2 SQIVND (reference sequence). The CDR3 loop is CASSTAGAYEQYF. In DNA form, the CDR3 reads TGTGCCAGTAGTACGGCGGGCGCATACGAGCAGTACTTC.

The rearrangement joins TRBV30 to TRBJ1-6; D is undetermined. CDR1 is GTSNPN, CDR2 SVGIG, per germline (reference sequence). V lost 4 bases, J lost 5 bases, and 9 bases lay in between. The length of the CDR3 is 13 residues. CDR3 residues: CAWTWADNSPLHF. DNA for the CDR3: TGTGCCTGGACCTGGGCTGATAATTCACCCCTCCACTTT.

The genes are TRBV5-5 and TRBJ2-3; TRBD1 might be the D (6 bases). Trimming pared 2 bases from V and 2 bases from J, leaving 15 bases between. Per the germline V gene, CDR1 is SGHKS and CDR2 is YYEKEE (reference sequence). This CDR3 contains 16 residues. For the CDR3, the DNA is TGTGCCAGCAGCTTTCTCCACAGGGCGAACACAGATACGCAGTATTTT. Translated, it gives CASSFLHRANTDTQYF. The whole variable domain, remainder taken from reference TRBV5-5 and TRBJ2-3, is DAGVTQSPTHLIKTRGQQVTLRCSPISGHKSVSWYQQVLGQGPQFIFQYYEKEERGRGNFPDRFSARQFPNYSSELNVNALLLGDSALYLCASSFLHRANTDTQYFGPGTRLTVL.

This chain links TRBV9 with TRBJ1-4; perhaps TRBD1 as D (5 bases). The length of the CDR3 is 15 residues. With 3 bases removed from V and 6 bases from J, the gap between germline ends came to 15 bases. Germline values: CDR1 SGDLS, CDR2 YYNGEE. CDR3 bases: TGTGCCAGCAGCGCGACAGCGTCGGTACATGAAAAACTGTTTTTT. It encodes CASSATASVHEKLFF.

V and J are TRBV25-1 and TRBJ2-7; a weak D match, TRBD1 (7 bases). The CDR3 has 16 residues. V was clipped by 1 base and J by 6 bases, with 19 bases between them. Looked up from germline, CDR1 is MGHDK and CDR2 is SYGVNS. CDR3 DNA sequence: TGTGCCAGCAGTGAATTTTACGAGGAGGGGGCTCCCGAGCAGTACTTC. It yields the protein CASSEFYEEGAPEQYF.

The gene calls are TRBV29-1 and TRBJ2-2, with 9 bases identical to TRBD1. The CDR3 contains 13 residues. V lost 5 bases to trimming and J lost 6 bases; unmatched junction nucleotides: 4. Germline CDR1 and CDR2: SQVTM and ANQGSEA. CDR3 loop: CSVSRQGAGELFF. As DNA, the CDR3 is TGCAGCGTTTCGAGACAGGGGGCCGGGGAGCTGTTTTTT.

The rearrangement joins TRBV28 to TRBJ1-2; D possibly corresponds to TRBD1 (5 bases). The CDR3 extends over 12 amino acids. The germline CDR1 and CDR2 sequences are MDHEN and SYDVKM. Trimming stripped 3 bases from V and 4 bases from J, with 6 bases between. The CDR3 loop is CASSFRVYGYTF. The CDR3 DNA follows: TGTGCCAGCAGTTTCAGGGTCTATGGCTACACCTTC.

The V call is TRBV19, the J call TRBJ1-2; D unresolved. This CDR3 spans 13 amino acids. Trimming took 3 bases from V and 5 from J, leaving 10 bases between them. Germline V gives CDR1 LNHDA, CDR2 SQIVND (reference sequence). CDR3 sequence reads: CASSITVAYGYTF. CDR3 in DNA: TGTGCCAGTAGTATCACAGTCGCGTATGGCTACACCTTC. The entire variable domain, with the rest obtained from reference TRBV19 and TRBJ1-2, is as follows: DGGITQSPKYLFRKEGQNVTLSCEQNLNHDAMYWYRQDPGQGLRLIYYSQIVNDFQKGDIAEGYSVSREKKESFPLTVTSAQKNPTAFYLCASSITVAYGYTFGSGTRLTVV.

This clone has a single count. This chain uses TRBV18 with TRBJ1-1; the D is unclear. Trimming cost V 5 bases and J 0 bases, with 10 bases left between them. Germline lookup yields CDR1 KGHSH and CDR2 LQKENI. The CDR3 totals 14 residues. CDR3 DNA: TGTGCCAGCTCATCTATGAACGTGAACACTGAAGCTTTCTTT. It codes for CASSSMNVNTEAFF.

V and J are TRBV28 and TRBJ2-1; D is uncertain. The CDR3 extends over 11 amino acids. Trimming cost V 5 bases and J 8 bases, with 7 bases left between them. From germline, CDR1 is MDHEN and CDR2 SYDVKM. CDR3 residues: CASSLAYEQFF. CDR3 DNA sequence: TGTGCCAGCAGTCTCGCGTATGAGCAGTTCTTC.

The genes are TRBV6-5 and TRBJ1-6; no definite D call. The length of the CDR3 is 14 residues. The germline V gene encodes CDR1 MNHEY and CDR2 SVGAGI. Trimming pared 4 bases from V and 3 bases from J, leaving 7 bases between. CDR3: CASSSDNYNSPLHF. In DNA form, the CDR3 reads TGTGCCAGCAGTTCTGACAACTATAATTCACCCCTCCACTTT.

The chain is built from TRBV4-2 and TRBJ1-1; TRBD1 matches 10 bases. Trimming took 1 base from V and 2 from J; bases not matched to a gene: 4. CDR3 length: 16 amino acids. In germline, CDR1 is LGHNA, CDR2 YNFKEQ. The CDR3, as DNA: TGTGCCAGCAGCCAAGCGCGGACAGGGGGTAACACTGAAGCTTTCTTT. This encodes CASSQARTGGNTEAFF.

This chain connects TRBV19 to TRBJ2-7; 7 positions agree with TRBD2. Germline CDR1 reads LNHDA; CDR2 reads SQIVND (reference sequence). With V trimmed by 7 bases and J by 4 bases, 13 bases remained unmatched. CDR3 length: 15 residues. CDR3 in DNA: TGTGCCAGTACTCAAAAGGCTAGCGGAGCTTACGAGCAGTACTTC. Translated, it gives CASTQKASGAYEQYF.

The gene calls are TRBV9 and TRBJ2-1; 8 nucleotides match TRBD2. Germline assignment: CDR1 SGDLS and CDR2 YYNGEE. Trimming cost V 4 bases and J 5 bases; bases outside gene matches: 5. The CDR3 sequence is 14 residues long. The CDR3 region has the DNA TGTGCCAGCAGCCCGAGGACTAGCAACAATGAGCAGTTCTTC. As protein: CASSPRTSNNEQFF.

V usage is TRBV30 and J usage is TRBJ1-1; maybe TRBD1 (5 bases). The CDR3 sequence is 13 residues long. Trimming took off 0 bases at V and 5 bases at J, with 10 bases between the two ends. From germline, CDR1 is GTSNPN and CDR2 SVGIG (reference sequence). CDR3 protein: CAWSVQVGTEAFF. DNA of the CDR3: TGTGCCTGGAGTGTACAGGTTGGGACTGAAGCTTTCTTT.

V gene TRBV7-2 combines with J gene TRBJ2-5, with D tentatively TRBD1 (5 bases). Trimming left V 3 bases short and J 2 bases short, with 10 bases between. Germline CDR1 is SGHTA and CDR2 is FQGNSA. The CDR3 loop spans 14 amino acids. CDR3 nucleotides: TGTGCCAGCAGCTTTGACAGAGCTCAAGAGACCCAGTACTTC. This sequence encodes CASSFDRAQETQYF.

The chain employs TRBV6-6 and TRBJ2-3; 11 bases map to TRBD2. CDR1 is MNHNY and CDR2 is SVGAGI in the germline V gene (reference sequence). The CDR3 totals 15 residues. The junction had 4 bases not matched to a gene; V was cut back by 5 bases and J by 3 bases. This CDR3 reads CASSLAGGGTDTQYF. CDR3 bases: TGTGCCAGCAGTCTAGCGGGGGGCGGGACAGATACGCAGTATTTT.

V gene TRBV7-2 combines with J gene TRBJ2-1, with 8 bases matching TRBD2. This CDR3 contains 15 residues. CDR1 is SGHTA, CDR2 FQGNSA, per germline. V lost 2 bases to trimming and J lost 3 bases; unmatched junction nucleotides: 3. The CDR3 sequence: CASSLRRGDYNEQFF. CDR3 nucleotides: TGTGCCAGCAGCTTAAGGCGGGGGGACTACAATGAGCAGTTCTTC.

A single count supports this clone. This chain links TRBV11-1 with TRBJ2-5; 14 bases match TRBD2. The J segment lost 1 base and the V segment lost 4 bases, leaving 2 bases of the junction unmatched. Germline V gene sequence: CDR1 SGHAT, CDR2 FQDESV (reference sequence). This CDR3 comprises 16 residues. Here the CDR3 DNA reads TGTGCCAGCAGCTCTGGACTAGCGGGGGGCCAAGAGACCCAGTACTTC. Its translation: CASSSGLAGGQETQYF.

The J gene is TRBJ1-6, the V gene TRBV9; D is possibly TRBD1 (6 bases). This CDR3 is 13 amino acids long. Germline assignment: CDR1 SGDLS and CDR2 YYNGEE. Trimming shortened V by 3 bases and J by 10 bases, and 11 bases separated the two germline ends. The CDR3 loop is CASSATDRSPLHF. The DNA for the CDR3 is TGTGCCAGCAGCGCGACGGACAGATCACCCCTCCACTTT.

V and J are TRBV4-1 and TRBJ1-6, with TRBD1 as a possible D gene (6 bases). Germline loops: CDR1 MGHRA, CDR2 YSYEKL. The germline V and J ends were trimmed by 0 bases and 19 bases, with 16 bases remaining between them. The CDR3 runs 13 residues. The CDR3 here is CASSQEVVGQGHF. The CDR3 DNA sequence: TGCGCCAGCAGCCAAGAAGTGGTTGGGCAGGGGCACTTT.

This chain links TRBV5-5 with TRBJ1-2, with D unresolved. Germline V gene sequence: CDR1 SGHKS, CDR2 YYEKEE (reference sequence). The CDR3 loop spans 12 amino acids. Deletions cut 0 bases from V and 8 bases from J, with 8 bases between. CDR3 in amino acids: CASSLGGPGYTF. DNA of the CDR3: TGTGCCAGCAGCTTGGGCGGCCCGGGCTACACCTTC.

The J gene is TRBJ2-1, the V gene TRBV7-2; TRBD2 is a possible D gene (6 bases). With 4 bases removed from V and 5 bases from J, the gap between germline ends came to 12 bases. The CDR3 is 14 amino acids. CDR1 is SGHTA and CDR2 is FQGNSA in the germline V gene. The CDR3: CASSSPRGNNEQFF. DNA for the CDR3: TGTGCCAGCAGCTCCCCGCGCGGGAACAATGAGCAGTTCTTC.

The chain carries TRBV11-1 and TRBJ2-2; tentative D call: TRBD1 (5 bases). CDR1 is SGHAT and CDR2 is FQDESV in the germline V gene (reference sequence). Trimming stripped 0 bases from V and 5 bases from J, with 13 bases between. The CDR3 contains 16 residues. The CDR3: CASSLASQGLTGELFF. CDR3 coding DNA: TGTGCCAGCAGCTTAGCGAGTCAGGGTTTGACCGGGGAGCTGTTTTTT.

The V gene is TRBV6-5, the J gene TRBJ1-1; D ambiguous. CDR1 is MNHEY and CDR2 is SVGAGI in the germline V gene. Trimming removed 0 bases at V and 2 bases at J, with 10 bases between. CDR3 length equals 15 residues. CDR3 nucleotide sequence: TGTGCCAGCAGTTACTCGTCTCCCCTCAACACTGAAGCTTTCTTT. Its protein product is CASSYSSPLNTEAFF.

The chain links TRBV18 to TRBJ1-5; 7 bases agree with TRBD1. CDR1 and CDR2 from the germline V gene are KGHSH and LQKENI. Germline trimming cut 5 bases from V and 4 bases from J; bases unmatched to any gene: 2. The length of the CDR3 is 13 residues. CDR3 amino acids: CASSAGGNQPQHF. The CDR3 region has the DNA TGTGCCAGCTCAGCAGGGGGGAATCAGCCCCAGCATTTT.

The genes are TRBV19 and TRBJ2-3; 7 bases are a match to TRBD2. From germline, CDR1 is LNHDA and CDR2 SQIVND (reference sequence). After removal of 6 bases from V and 3 bases from J, the junction contained 3 bases not matched to a gene. This CDR3 is 13 amino acids long. CDR3 bases: TGTGCCAGTAGAACTAGCGCAACAGATACGCAGTATTTT. Its translation: CASRTSATDTQYF.

This chain connects TRBV27 to TRBJ1-6, with TRBD1 matching over 8 bases. Germline-derived CDR1 and CDR2 are MNHEY and SMNVEV (reference sequence). This CDR3 contains 15 residues. Trimming removed 5 bases from V and 10 bases from J; junction bases left unmatched: 10. The CDR3 DNA reads TGTGCCAGCAGTAGCCCAGGGGGCTCAGGATCACCCCTCCACTTT. It codes for CASSSPGGSGSPLHF.

The CDR3 DNA is TGTGCCTGGAGTGATGGAGGGACAGGGGGCGATGGCTACACCTTC. This translates into CAWSDGGTGGDGYTF. The V and J genes are TRBV30 and TRBJ1-2; 12 bases match TRBD1. Germline V gives CDR1 GTSNPN, CDR2 SVGIG (reference sequence). This CDR3 is 15 amino acids long. Unmatched junction bases numbered 6, after V lost 1 base and J lost 6 bases. Full variable domain (rest looked up from reference TRBV30 and TRBJ1-2): SQTIHQWPATLVQPVGSPLSLECTVEGTSNPNLYWYRQAAGRGLQLLFYSVGIGQISSEVPQNLSASRPQDRQFILSSKKLLLSDSGFYLCAWSDGGTGGDGYTFGSGTRLTVV.